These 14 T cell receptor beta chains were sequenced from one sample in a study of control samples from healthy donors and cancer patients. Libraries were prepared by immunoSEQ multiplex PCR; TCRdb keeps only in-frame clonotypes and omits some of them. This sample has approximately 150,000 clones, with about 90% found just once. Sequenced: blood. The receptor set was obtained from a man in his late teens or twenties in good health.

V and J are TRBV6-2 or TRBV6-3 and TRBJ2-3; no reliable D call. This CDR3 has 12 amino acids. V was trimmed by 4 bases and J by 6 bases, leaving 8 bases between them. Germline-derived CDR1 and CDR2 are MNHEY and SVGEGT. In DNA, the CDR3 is TGTGCCAGCAGTTCCTACTACGATACGCAGTATTTT. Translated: CASSSYYDTQYF.

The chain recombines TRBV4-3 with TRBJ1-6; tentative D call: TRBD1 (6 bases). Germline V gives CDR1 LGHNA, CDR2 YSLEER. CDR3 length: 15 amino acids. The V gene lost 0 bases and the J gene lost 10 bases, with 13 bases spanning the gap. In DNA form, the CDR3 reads TGCGCCAGCAGCCAAGACTCGAGGACAGACTCACCCCTCCACTTT. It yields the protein CASSQDSRTDSPLHF.

CDR3 sequence reads: CASSFLTVPSNQPQHF. In nucleotides, the CDR3 is TGTGCCAGCAGCTTCTTAACAGTCCCTAGCAATCAGCCCCAGCATTTT. The genes are TRBV7-9 and TRBJ1-5; D uncertain. The V gene's germline CDR1 is SEHNR and CDR2 FQNEAQ (reference sequence). Between the trimmed V and J ends, which lost 3 bases and 0 bases, there was a span of 12 bases. The CDR3 totals 16 residues.

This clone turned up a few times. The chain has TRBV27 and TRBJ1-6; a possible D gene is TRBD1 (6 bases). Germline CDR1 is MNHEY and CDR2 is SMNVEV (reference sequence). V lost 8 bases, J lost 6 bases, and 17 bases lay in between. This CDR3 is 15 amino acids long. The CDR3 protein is CASAHLGAGNSPLHF. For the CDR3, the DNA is TGTGCCAGCGCGCATTTGGGGGCAGGTAATTCACCCCTCCACTTT.

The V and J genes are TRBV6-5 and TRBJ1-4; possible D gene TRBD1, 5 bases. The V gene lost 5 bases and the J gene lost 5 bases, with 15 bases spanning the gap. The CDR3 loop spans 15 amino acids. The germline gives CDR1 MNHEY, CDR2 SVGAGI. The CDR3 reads CASSKSGTVNEKLFF. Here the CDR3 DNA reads TGTGCCAGCAGTAAATCCGGGACGGTGAATGAAAAACTGTTTTTT.

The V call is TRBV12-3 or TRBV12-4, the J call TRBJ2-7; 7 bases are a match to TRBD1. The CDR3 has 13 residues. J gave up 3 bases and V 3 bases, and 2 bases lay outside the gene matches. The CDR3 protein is CASSFAGGYEQYF. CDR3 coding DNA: TGTGCCAGCAGTTTTGCAGGGGGCTACGAGCAGTACTTC.

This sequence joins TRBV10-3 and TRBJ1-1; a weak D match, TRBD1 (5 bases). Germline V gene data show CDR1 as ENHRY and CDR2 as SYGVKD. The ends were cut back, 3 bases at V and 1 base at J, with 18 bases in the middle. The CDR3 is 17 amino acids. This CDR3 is CAISEVEAGIRNTEAFF. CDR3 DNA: TGTGCCATCAGTGAAGTTGAGGCAGGGATTAGGAACACTGAAGCTTTCTTT.

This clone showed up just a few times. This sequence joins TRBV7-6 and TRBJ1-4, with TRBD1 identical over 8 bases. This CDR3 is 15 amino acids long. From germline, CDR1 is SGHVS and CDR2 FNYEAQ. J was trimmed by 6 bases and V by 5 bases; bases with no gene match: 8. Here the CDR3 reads CASSKNMGQDEKLFF. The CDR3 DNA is TGTGCCAGCAGCAAAAACATGGGACAGGATGAAAAACTGTTTTTT.

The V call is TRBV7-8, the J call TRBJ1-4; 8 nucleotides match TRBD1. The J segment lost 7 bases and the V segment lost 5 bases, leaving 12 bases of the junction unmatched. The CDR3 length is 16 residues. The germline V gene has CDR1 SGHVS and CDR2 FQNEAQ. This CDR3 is CASSEQKQGVTEKLFF. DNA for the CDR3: TGTGCCAGCAGCGAACAAAAACAGGGGGTGACTGAAAAACTGTTTTTT.

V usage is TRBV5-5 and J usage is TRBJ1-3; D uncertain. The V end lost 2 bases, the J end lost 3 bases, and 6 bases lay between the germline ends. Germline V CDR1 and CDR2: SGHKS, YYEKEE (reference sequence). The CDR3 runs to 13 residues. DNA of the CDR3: TGTGCCAGCAGCTTTGGGGTTGGAAACACCATATATTTT. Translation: CASSFGVGNTIYF. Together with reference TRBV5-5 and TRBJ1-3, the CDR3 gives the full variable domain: DAGVTQSPTHLIKTRGQQVTLRCSPISGHKSVSWYQQVLGQGPQFIFQYYEKEERGRGNFPDRFSARQFPNYSSELNVNALLLGDSALYLCASSFGVGNTIYFGEGSWLTVV.

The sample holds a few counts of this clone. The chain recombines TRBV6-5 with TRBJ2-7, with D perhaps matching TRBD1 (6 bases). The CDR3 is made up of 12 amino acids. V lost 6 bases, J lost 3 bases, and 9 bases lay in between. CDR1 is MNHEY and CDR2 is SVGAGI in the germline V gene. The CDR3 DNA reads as TGTGCCAGCAGAGACAGGAACTACGAGCAGTACTTC. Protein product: CASRDRNYEQYF.

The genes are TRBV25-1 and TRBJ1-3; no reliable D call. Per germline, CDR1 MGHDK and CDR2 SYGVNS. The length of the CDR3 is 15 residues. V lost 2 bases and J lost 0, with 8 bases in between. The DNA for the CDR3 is TGTGCCAGCAGTGAAGGTCCCGTCTCTGGAAACACCATATATTTT. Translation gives CASSEGPVSGNTIYF.

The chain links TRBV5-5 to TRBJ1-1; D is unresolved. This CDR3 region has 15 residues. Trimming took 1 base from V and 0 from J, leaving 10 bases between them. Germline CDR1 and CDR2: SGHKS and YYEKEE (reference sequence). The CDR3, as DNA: TGTGCCAGCAGCTTGTACGGGCCCGTGAACACTGAAGCTTTCTTT. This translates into CASSLYGPVNTEAFF. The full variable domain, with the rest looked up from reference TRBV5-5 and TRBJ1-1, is DAGVTQSPTHLIKTRGQQVTLRCSPISGHKSVSWYQQVLGQGPQFIFQYYEKEERGRGNFPDRFSARQFPNYSSELNVNALLLGDSALYLCASSLYGPVNTEAFFGQGTRLTVV.

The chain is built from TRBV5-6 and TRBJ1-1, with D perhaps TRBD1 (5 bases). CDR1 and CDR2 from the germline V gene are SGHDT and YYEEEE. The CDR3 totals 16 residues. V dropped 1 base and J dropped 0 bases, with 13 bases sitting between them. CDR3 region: CASSLLGPLMNTEAFF. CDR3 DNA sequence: TGTGCCAGCAGCTTGTTGGGGCCCCTTATGAACACTGAAGCTTTCTTT.